The subject of this entry is one T cell receptor beta chain. These data originate in a study of T-cell reconstitution after alpha-beta-depleted transplantation in children. CDR1 is SEHNR and CDR2 is FQNEAQ in the germline V gene (reference sequence). There are 16 residues in the CDR3. The V gene lost 5 bases and the J gene lost 0 bases, with 17 bases spanning the gap. Unique molecular identifiers tagged the TCRbeta library. TCRdb reprocessed the PCR reads with MiXCR, giving one entry per CDR3 protein. The table has about 540,000 distinct CDR3 sequences, around 20% seen once. The receptor's source is a human donor who donated a stem cell graft to a child with acute lymphoblastic leukemia. The material sequenced was PBMCs from the stem cell graft donor, taken from the stem cell graft. The chain is built from TRBV7-9 and TRBJ2-7; D is unresolved. The CDR3 loop reads CASSRLLAQYSYEQYF. The CDR3 nucleotides read TGTGCCAGCAGCCGTCTCTTAGCACAGTACTCCTACGAGCAGTACTTC.